Following are 7 T cell receptor beta chains from one sample sequenced in a study of control samples from healthy donors and cancer patients. This table comes from immunoSEQ multiplex PCR, and its TCRdb copy is limited to in-frame clones, with some not included. The sample shows approximately 150,000 clones, roughly 94% of them seen only once. Sequencing input: PBMCs. All receptors come from a man in his 60s with colorectal cancer.

The chain is built from TRBV18 and TRBJ1-3; no firm D call. There are 16 residues in the CDR3. Germline V gene lookup returns CDR1 KGHSH and CDR2 LQKENI. Trimming took off 3 bases at V and 0 bases at J, with 12 bases between the two ends. The CDR3 region is CASSPPPVRSGNTIYF. DNA for the CDR3: TGTGCCAGCTCACCCCCGCCGGTGCGCTCTGGAAACACCATATATTTT.

This chain joins TRBV4-1 and TRBJ1-4; no clear D gene. Trimming took off 0 bases at V and 7 bases at J, with 15 bases between the two ends. Per the germline V gene, CDR1 is MGHRA and CDR2 is YSYEKL. CDR3 size: 16 residues. The CDR3 DNA reads as TGCGCCAGCAGCCAAGACGGTACCCCGGTGGGTGAAAAACTGTTTTTT. It is translated as CASSQDGTPVGEKLFF.

This clone was seen a single time. The rearrangement links TRBV2 to TRBJ2-7; D may be TRBD1 (5 bases). This CDR3 comprises 11 residues. The V and J ends lost 8 bases and 6 bases respectively, with 11 bases between them. Germline V gene lookup returns CDR1 SNHLY and CDR2 FYNNEI. The CDR3 DNA is TGTGCCAGCGGCAGGGTAGGCGAGCAGTACTTC. Its protein is CASGRVGEQYF. Full variable domain (missing parts from reference TRBV2 and TRBJ2-7): EPEVTQTPSHQVTQMGQEVILRCVPISNHLYFYWYRQILGQKVEFLVSFYNNEISEKSEIFDDQFSVERPDGSNFTLKIRSTKLEDSAMYFCASGRVGEQYFGPGTRLTVT.

This chain uses TRBV19 with TRBJ2-5; 12 bases agree with TRBD2. The V gene's germline CDR1 is LNHDA and CDR2 SQIVND (reference sequence). After removal of 5 bases from V and 0 bases from J, the junction contained 1 base not matched to a gene. The CDR3 totals 15 residues. The CDR3 here is CASSLAGGYQETQYF. CDR3 nucleotides: TGTGCCAGTAGTCTAGCGGGGGGGTACCAAGAGACCCAGTACTTC.

The rearrangement uses TRBV5-1 and TRBJ1-1; a weak D match, TRBD1 (6 bases). The CDR3 is made up of 13 amino acids. Germline CDR1 is SGHRS and CDR2 is YFSETQ. Trimming stripped 2 bases from V and 5 bases from J, with 10 bases between. CDR3: CASSLIQGTEAFF. For the CDR3, the DNA is TGCGCCAGCAGCTTAATACAGGGAACTGAAGCTTTCTTT.

This clone appeared once. The chain combines TRBV5-1 with TRBJ1-5; D is unclear. V lost 4 bases and J lost 6, with 20 bases in between. The CDR3 contains 16 residues. Germline loops: CDR1 SGHRS, CDR2 YFSETQ. The CDR3, as DNA: TGCGCCAGCAGCCCGGGGAATGTCGTCGGGAGTCAGCCCCAGCATTTT. Amino acid sequence: CASSPGNVVGSQPQHF.

The rearrangement joins TRBV18 to TRBJ1-1; D is possibly TRBD1 (5 bases). CDR3 length: 15 amino acids. V lost 3 bases to trimming and J lost 0 bases, with 11 bases between them. CDR1 and CDR2 from the germline V gene are KGHSH and LQKENI. The CDR3 reads CASSPPGGVNTEAFF. CDR3 DNA sequence: TGTGCCAGCTCACCCCCCGGGGGAGTGAACACTGAAGCTTTCTTT. Combining the CDR3 with reference TRBV18 and TRBJ1-1 gives the whole variable domain NAGVMQNPRHLVRRRGQEARLRCSPMKGHSHVYWYRQLPEEGLKFMVYLQKENIIDESGMPKERFSAEFPKEGPSILRIQQVVRGDSAAYFCASSPPGGVNTEAFFGQGTRLTVV.